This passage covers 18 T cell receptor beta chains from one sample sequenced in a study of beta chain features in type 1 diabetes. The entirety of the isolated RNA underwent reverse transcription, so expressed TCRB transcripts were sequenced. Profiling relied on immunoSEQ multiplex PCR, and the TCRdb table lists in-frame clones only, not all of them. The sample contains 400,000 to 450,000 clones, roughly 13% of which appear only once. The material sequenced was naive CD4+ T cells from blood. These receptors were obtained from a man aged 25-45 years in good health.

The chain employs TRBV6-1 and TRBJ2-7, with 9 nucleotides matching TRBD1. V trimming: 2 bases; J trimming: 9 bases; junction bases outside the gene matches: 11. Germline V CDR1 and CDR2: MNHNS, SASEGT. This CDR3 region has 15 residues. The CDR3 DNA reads TGTGCCAGCAGTGAACTTGGGACAGGGTCGACAGGGCAGTACGTC. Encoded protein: CASSELGTGSTGQYV.

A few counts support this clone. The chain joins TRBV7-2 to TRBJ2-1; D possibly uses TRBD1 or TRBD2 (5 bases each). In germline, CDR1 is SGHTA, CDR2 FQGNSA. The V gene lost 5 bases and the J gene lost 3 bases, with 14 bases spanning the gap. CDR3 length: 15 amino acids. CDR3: CASSLRTTSYNEQFF. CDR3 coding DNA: TGTGCCAGCAGCCTCCGGACAACTAGCTACAATGAGCAGTTCTTC.

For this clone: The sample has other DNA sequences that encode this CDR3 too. CDR3 DNA sequence: TGCAGTGCTAGAGACGAAGAGACCCAGTACTTC. It yields the protein CSARDEETQYF. This chain joins TRBV20-1 and TRBJ2-5; no firm D call. CDR1 DFQATT and CDR2 SNEGSKA come from the germline V gene (reference sequence). This CDR3 is 11 amino acids long. V gave up 0 bases and J gave up 3 bases, with 2 bases separating them.

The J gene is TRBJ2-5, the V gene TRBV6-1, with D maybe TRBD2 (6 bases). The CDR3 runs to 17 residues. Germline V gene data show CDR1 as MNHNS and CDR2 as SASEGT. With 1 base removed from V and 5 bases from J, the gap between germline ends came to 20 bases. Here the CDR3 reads CASSEGRWRGGAETQYF. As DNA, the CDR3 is TGTGCCAGCAGTGAAGGTCGTTGGAGGGGAGGTGCCGAGACCCAGTACTTC.

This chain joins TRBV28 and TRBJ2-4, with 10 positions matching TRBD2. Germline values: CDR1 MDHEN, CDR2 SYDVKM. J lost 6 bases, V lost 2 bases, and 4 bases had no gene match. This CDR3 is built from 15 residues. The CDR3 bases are TGTGCCAGCAGTTTAAGGGCTAGCGGGAGAAACATTCAGTACTTC. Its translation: CASSLRASGRNIQYF.

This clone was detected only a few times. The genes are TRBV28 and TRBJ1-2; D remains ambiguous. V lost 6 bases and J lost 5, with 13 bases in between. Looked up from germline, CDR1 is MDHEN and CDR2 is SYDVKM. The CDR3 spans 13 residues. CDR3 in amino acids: CASRPGSRYGYTF. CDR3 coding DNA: TGTGCCAGCAGACCGGGATCGCGATATGGCTACACCTTC.

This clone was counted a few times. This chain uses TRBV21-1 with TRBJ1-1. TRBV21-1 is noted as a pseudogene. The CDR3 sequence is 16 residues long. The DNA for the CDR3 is TGTGCCAGCAGCAAAGTCCGCAGCTCCGGGACCACTGAAGCTTTCTTT. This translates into CASSKVRSSGTTEAFF.

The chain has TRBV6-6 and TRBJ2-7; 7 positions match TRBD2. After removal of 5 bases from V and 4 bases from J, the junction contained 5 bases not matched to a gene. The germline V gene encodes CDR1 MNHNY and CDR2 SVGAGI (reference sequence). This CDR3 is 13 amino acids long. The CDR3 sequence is CASSTRTSYEQYF. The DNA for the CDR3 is TGTGCCAGCAGTACCCGGACTAGTTACGAGCAGTACTTC.

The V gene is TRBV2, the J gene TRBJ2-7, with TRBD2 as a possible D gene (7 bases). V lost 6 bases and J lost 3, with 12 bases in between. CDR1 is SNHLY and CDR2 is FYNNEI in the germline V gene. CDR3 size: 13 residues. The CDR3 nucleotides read TGTGCCAGCAGGCGGGGGCCCAACTACGAGCAGTACTTC. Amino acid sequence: CASRRGPNYEQYF.

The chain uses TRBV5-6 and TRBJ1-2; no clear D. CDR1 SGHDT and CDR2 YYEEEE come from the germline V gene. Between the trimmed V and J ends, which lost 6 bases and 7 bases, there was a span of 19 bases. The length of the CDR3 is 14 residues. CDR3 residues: CASTNQRGRSGYTF. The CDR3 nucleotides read TGTGCCAGCACAAACCAGCGGGGTCGTTCTGGCTACACCTTC.

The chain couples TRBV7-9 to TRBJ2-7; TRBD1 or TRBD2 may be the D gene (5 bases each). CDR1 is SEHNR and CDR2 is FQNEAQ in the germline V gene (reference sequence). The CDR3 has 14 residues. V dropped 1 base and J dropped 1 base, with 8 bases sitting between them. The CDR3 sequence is CASSLVGGSYEQYF. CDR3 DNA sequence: TGTGCCAGCAGCTTAGTTGGGGGTTCCTACGAGCAGTACTTC.

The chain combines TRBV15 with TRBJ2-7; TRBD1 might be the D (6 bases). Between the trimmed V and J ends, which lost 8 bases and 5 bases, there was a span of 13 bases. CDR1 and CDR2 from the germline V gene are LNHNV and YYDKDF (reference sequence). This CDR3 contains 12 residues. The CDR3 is CATGPGTNEQYF. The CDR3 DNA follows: TGTGCCACCGGCCCCGGGACAAACGAGCAGTACTTC. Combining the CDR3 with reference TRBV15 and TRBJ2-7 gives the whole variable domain DAMVIQNPRYQVTQFGKPVTLSCSQTLNHNVMYWYQQKSSQAPKLLFHYYDKDFNNEADTPDNFQSRRPNTSFCFLDIRSPGLGDTAMYLCATGPGTNEQYFGPGTRLTVT.

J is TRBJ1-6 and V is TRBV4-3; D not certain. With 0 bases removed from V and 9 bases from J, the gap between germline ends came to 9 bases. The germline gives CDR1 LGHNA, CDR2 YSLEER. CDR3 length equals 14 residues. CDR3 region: CASSQDQLVSPLHF. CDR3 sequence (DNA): TGCGCCAGCAGCCAAGATCAGTTGGTTTCACCCCTCCACTTT.

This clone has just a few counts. This CDR3 is CASSRNPGRTEAFF. CDR3 in DNA: TGTGCCAGTAGTAGAAACCCCGGACGCACTGAAGCTTTCTTT. This chain connects TRBV19 to TRBJ1-1; D unresolved. This CDR3 spans 14 amino acids. Deletions cut 4 bases from V and 4 bases from J, with 13 bases between. Germline V gene sequence: CDR1 LNHDA, CDR2 SQIVND (reference sequence). The variable domain in full, with the rest retrieved from reference TRBV19 and TRBJ1-1, is DGGITQSPKYLFRKEGQNVTLSCEQNLNHDAMYWYRQDPGQGLRLIYYSQIVNDFQKGDIAEGYSVSREKKESFPLTVTSAQKNPTAFYLCASSRNPGRTEAFFGQGTRLTVV.

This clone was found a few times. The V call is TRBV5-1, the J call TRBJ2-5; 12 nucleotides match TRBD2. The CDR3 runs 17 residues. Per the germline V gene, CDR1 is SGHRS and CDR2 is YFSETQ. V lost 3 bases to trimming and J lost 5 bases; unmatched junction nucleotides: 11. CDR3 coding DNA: TGCGCCAGCAGCTCAGGACTAGCGGGGTCTAGGCGGGAGACCCAGTACTTC. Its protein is CASSSGLAGSRRETQYF.

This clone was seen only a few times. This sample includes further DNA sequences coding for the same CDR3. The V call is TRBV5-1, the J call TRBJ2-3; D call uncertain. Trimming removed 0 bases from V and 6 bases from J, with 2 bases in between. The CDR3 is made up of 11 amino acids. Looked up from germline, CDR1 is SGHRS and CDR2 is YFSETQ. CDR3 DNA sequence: TGCGCCAGCAGCTTGGAGGATACGCAGTATTTT. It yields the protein CASSLEDTQYF.

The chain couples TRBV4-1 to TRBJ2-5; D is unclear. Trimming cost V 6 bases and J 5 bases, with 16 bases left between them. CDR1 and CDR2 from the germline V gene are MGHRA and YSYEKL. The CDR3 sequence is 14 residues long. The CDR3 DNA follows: TGCGCCAGCAGTCCCGGTGGGCCTCGGGAGACCCAGTACTTC. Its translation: CASSPGGPRETQYF.

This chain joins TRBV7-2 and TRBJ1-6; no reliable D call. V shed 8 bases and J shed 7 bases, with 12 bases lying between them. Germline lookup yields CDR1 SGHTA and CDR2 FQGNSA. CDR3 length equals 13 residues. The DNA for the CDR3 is TGTGCCAGCTCGGGAGGCCGAAATTCACCCCTCCACTTT. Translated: CASSGGRNSPLHF.